This entry is about one T cell receptor (beta chain). The repertoire was sequenced with immunoSEQ multiplex PCR; TCRdb's copy has only in-frame clones and lacks some. The data show 69,000 or so clones, 94% seen once. The sample originates from a study of control samples from healthy donors and cancer patients. V gave up 5 bases and J gave up 2 bases, with 10 bases separating them. The germline V gene encodes CDR1 MDHEN and CDR2 SYDVKM. The CDR3 extends over 13 amino acids. The V and J genes are TRBV28 and TRBJ2-7; D not resolved. Sequencing input: blood. This receptor was obtained from a woman aged 25-40 years in good health. The CDR3 here is CASSLSLAYEQYF. The CDR3, as DNA: TGTGCCAGCAGTCTCTCCTTGGCCTACGAGCAGTACTTC.